This T cell receptor (beta chain) was obtained from a study of T cell responses to AZD1222 COVID-19 vaccine. Measured with immunoSEQ multiplex PCR; TCRdb has only the in-frame clones, and not every one. The sample lists over 150,000 clones, 90% occurring once. The CDR3 extends over 13 amino acids. The germline V and J ends were trimmed by 4 bases and 1 base, with 8 bases remaining between them. CDR1 and CDR2 (germline): SGHRS, YFSETQ. Regarding this clone: This sample also contains other DNA sequences that code for the same CDR3.

This receptor was obtained from an adult in good health. This chain links TRBV5-1 with TRBJ1-1; D uncertain. Sequenced here: peripheral blood, sampled on day 0 of AZD1222 vaccination. CDR3 amino acids: CASSLAGNTEAFF. CDR3 sequence (DNA): TGCGCCAGCAGCCTAGCGGGGAACACTGAAGCTTTCTTT.